The clone carrying this T cell receptor beta chain came up many times. Antigen specificity is unknown. V was shortened by 4 bases and J by 1 base, with 18 bases between the two germline ends. Germline values: CDR1 SGHDT, CDR2 YYEEEE. The CDR3 has 17 amino acids. The record originates from a study of human T cells and chemical hapten exposure. Study-wide findings and caveats: TCRs at a frequency above 1 in 1000 stayed unchanged with DPC sensitization. Expanded TCRs formed significantly more large CDR3 similarity clusters than controls.

TCRdb itself ran the RACE reads through MiXCR, one entry per CDR3 protein. The table has 380,000 or so distinct CDR3 sequences, about 5.4% seen once; the top ten hold roughly 8.2%. The sample's time point: pre-sensitization, week 0. Stated treatment: therapeutic diphenylcyclopropenone sensitization with weekly scalp DPC. At patch-test visits, sampling came before the patch test. The gene calls are TRBV5-6 and TRBJ1-5; a weak D match, TRBD1 (6 bases). This clonotype originated in a young woman with alopecia areata. Some clones in this sample may be carry-over from other donors' samples. The sample here was whole blood, taken in connection with sensitization to the hapten diphenylcyclopropenone (DPC). CDR3 amino acids: CASSLEGGPGSNQPQHF. In DNA, the CDR3 is TGTGCCAGCAGCCTCGAAGGGGGACCGGGGAGCAATCAGCCCCAGCATTTT.